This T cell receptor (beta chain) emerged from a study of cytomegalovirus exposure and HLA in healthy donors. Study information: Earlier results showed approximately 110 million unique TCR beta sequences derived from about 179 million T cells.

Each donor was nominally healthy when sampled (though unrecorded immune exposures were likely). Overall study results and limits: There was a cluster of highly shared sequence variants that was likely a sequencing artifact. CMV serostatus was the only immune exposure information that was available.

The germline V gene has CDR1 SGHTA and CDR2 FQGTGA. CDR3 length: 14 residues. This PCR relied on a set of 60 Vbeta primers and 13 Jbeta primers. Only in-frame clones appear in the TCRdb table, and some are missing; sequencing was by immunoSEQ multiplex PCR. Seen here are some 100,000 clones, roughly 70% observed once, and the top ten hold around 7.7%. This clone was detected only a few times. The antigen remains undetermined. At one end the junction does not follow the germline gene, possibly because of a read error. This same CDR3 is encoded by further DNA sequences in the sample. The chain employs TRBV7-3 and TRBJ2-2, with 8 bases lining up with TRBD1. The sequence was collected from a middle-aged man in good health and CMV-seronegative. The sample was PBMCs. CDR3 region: CASSPSGGPGELFF. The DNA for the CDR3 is TGTGCCAGCAGCCCCTCAGGGGGCCCCGGGGAGCTGTTTTTC.